A single sample is the source of the 9 T cell receptor beta chains below, sequenced in a study of blood T cell repertoires in COVID-19. Assay: immunoSEQ multiplex PCR; the TCRdb copy retains only in-frame clones and omits some. The sample lists about 160,000 clones, over 80% seen once, with roughly 2.9% in the top ten. What was sequenced was peripheral blood. Receptors were obtained from a woman aged 60 to 75 with acute or convalescent COVID-19.

The J gene is TRBJ2-1, the V gene TRBV7-2, with a weak D call TRBD2 (5 bases). In germline, CDR1 is SGHTA, CDR2 FQGNSA. Trimming shortened V by 1 base and J by 4 bases, and 17 bases separated the two germline ends. The CDR3 contains 17 residues. CDR3 nucleotides: TGTGCCAGCAGCTTAGACGCTCCCACTAGAAATTACAATGAGCAGTTCTTC. Amino acids: CASSLDAPTRNYNEQFF.

This clone was seen a few times. The chain employs TRBV21-1 and TRBJ1-3; the table's D call, TRBD1, has no DNA check behind it. TRBV21-1 constitutes a pseudogene. This CDR3 is built from 16 residues. CDR3 region: CASSVMGQGPGNTIYF. In nucleotides, the CDR3 is TGTGCCAGCAGCGTAATGGGACAGGGGCCTGGAAACACCATATATTTT.

The chain couples TRBV7-9 to TRBJ2-7; 7 bases match TRBD2. The CDR3 consists of 14 residues. Trimming at V came to 1 base and at J to 7 bases, leaving 7 bases not matched to a gene. Germline CDR1 is SEHNR and CDR2 is FQNEAQ (reference sequence). CDR3: CASSLVVQGGEQYF. In DNA, the CDR3 is TGTGCCAGCAGCTTAGTTGTGCAGGGAGGGGAGCAGTACTTC.

This chain links TRBV6-5 with TRBJ2-1, with TRBD1 as a possible D gene (5 bases). V lost 6 bases, J lost 5 bases, and 17 bases lay in between. Germline V lookup: CDR1 MNHEY, CDR2 SVGAGI. The CDR3 is 15 amino acids. CDR3 in DNA: TGTGCCAGCAGGGGTGGGGCAGGGCTAAACAATGAGCAGTTCTTC. Translating gives CASRGGAGLNNEQFF.

This clone was found once. This rearrangement joins TRBV7-6 to TRBJ2-2; 13 nucleotides align to TRBD2. V lost 4 bases, J lost 5 bases, and 1 base stayed unmatched. Germline V gives CDR1 SGHVS, CDR2 FNYEAQ. The CDR3 loop spans 15 amino acids. The CDR3 DNA reads TGTGCCAGCAGCTCGGGACTAGCGGGGACCGGGGAGCTGTTTTTT. Its translation is CASSSGLAGTGELFF.

The chain couples TRBV2 to TRBJ2-5; D possibly corresponds to TRBD1 (7 bases). CDR3 size: 14 residues. Germline assignment: CDR1 SNHLY and CDR2 FYNNEI. Trimming took 3 bases from V and 4 from J, leaving 12 bases between them. CDR3 loop: CASSDGGGAETQYF. Here the CDR3 DNA reads TGTGCCAGCAGTGATGGAGGGGGCGCAGAGACCCAGTACTTC.

J is TRBJ2-1 and V is TRBV7-2; a weak D match, TRBD2 (7 bases). Germline loops: CDR1 SGHTA, CDR2 FQGNSA. The ends were cut back, 3 bases at V and 9 bases at J, with 18 bases in the middle. This CDR3 is built from 15 residues. The CDR3 bases are TGTGCCAGCAGCTTTCAAGGGGGGGTTAGGGGTGAGCAGTTCTTC. This sequence encodes CASSFQGGVRGEQFF.

The chain joins TRBV7-2 to TRBJ2-3; 8 bases are a match to TRBD2. Per the germline V gene, CDR1 is SGHTA and CDR2 is FQGNSA. CDR3 size: 14 residues. Unmatched junction bases numbered 3, after V lost 3 bases and J lost 4 bases. The CDR3 sequence is CASSLGLDSDTQYF. As DNA, the CDR3 is TGTGCCAGCAGCTTGGGACTAGACTCAGATACGCAGTATTTT.

This clone appeared a single time. The chain combines TRBV20-1 with TRBJ1-1; no firm D call. Germline-derived CDR1 and CDR2 are DFQATT and SNEGSKA (reference sequence). This CDR3 is 11 amino acids long. V gave up 6 bases and J gave up 4 bases, with 9 bases separating them. The chain's CDR3 is CSAPSVTEAFF. CDR3 bases: TGCAGTGCCCCCTCGGTCACTGAAGCTTTCTTT.